This TCR beta chain comes out of a study of cytomegalovirus exposure and HLA in healthy donors. The PCR ran on 60 Vbeta and 13 Jbeta primers. Using immunoSEQ multiplex PCR, the repertoire was profiled, and TCRdb retains in-frame clones only, with some absent. The sample lists 140,000 to 150,000 clones, roughly 9.8% occurring once. V shed 2 bases and J 4 bases; nucleotides not matched to a gene: 10. The CDR3 covers 16 residues. Looked up from germline, CDR1 is SGHRS and CDR2 is YFSETQ. The receptor was isolated from a man aged 45-65 years in good health and CMV-seronegative. Material for sequencing was PBMCs. The genes are TRBV5-1 and TRBJ2-3; 7 bases map to TRBD2. DNA of the CDR3: TGCGCCAGCAGCTTATTTCGCGGGAGTAGCGCAGATACGCAGTATTTT. Translated, it gives CASSLFRGSSADTQYF.